This T cell receptor (beta chain) was sequenced during a study of blood T cells in healthy people across ages. For the second PCR, which ran for 7 to 11 cycles, a sample-barcoded 5' primer and a J-beta primer mix were used. Unique molecular identifiers of 12 random nucleotides labeled each cDNA. TCRdb passed the 5' RACE reads through MiXCR, listing each CDR3 protein once. The repertoire holds around 1.7 million distinct CDR3 sequences, with 28% as singletons. The table lists this clonotype with a few counts. What it binds is not known. The junction departs from germline at one end; a sequencing error may be responsible. CDR1 is SGHRS, CDR2 YFSETQ, per germline. The CDR3 contains 13 residues. Peripheral blood from each donor was collected in a volume of roughly 9.8 milliliters. The study, taken as a whole, reports: Comparison with aged donors showed that long-lived donors had more naive CD4+ cells and higher diversity.

The sample was blood. This clonotype originated in a woman in her twenties or thirties in good health. The chain has TRBV5-1 and TRBJ1-4; D possibly corresponds to TRBD1 (5 bases). CDR3 in amino acids: CASSLRDGEKLFF. The CDR3 nucleotides read TGTGCCAGCAGCTTGAGGGACGGTGAAAAACTGTTTTTT. The whole variable domain, filled in from reference TRBV5-1 and TRBJ1-4, reads KAGVTQTPRYLIKTRGQQVTLSCSPISGHRSVSWYQQTPGQGLQFLFEYFSETQRNKGNFPGRFSGRQFSNSRSEMNVSTLELGDSALYLCASSLRDGEKLFFGSGTQLSVL.